Listed below are T cell receptor beta chains from one sample, sequenced in a study of blood T cell repertoires in COVID-19. Libraries were prepared by immunoSEQ multiplex PCR; TCRdb keeps only in-frame clonotypes and omits some of them. Of about 36,000 clones in the sample, approximately 91% were seen once. Material for sequencing was peripheral blood. The receptors come from a man aged 65-85 years with acute or convalescent COVID-19. The CDR3 runs from the conserved cysteine through the conserved F or W. Each record gives: V gene, clone size, J gene, D gene, CDR3 protein, CDR3 DNA. A D gene is named only where the DNA matches it firmly. Size values are once, few and many counts, or a class for expanded clones, and some rows have none.

V: TRBV29-1
size: few
J: TRBJ1-2
D: .
CDR3: CSVEESGVPYGYTF
DNA: TGCAGCGTTGAAGAAAGCGGAGTACCCTATGGCTACACCTTC

V: TRBV12-3/TRBV12-4
size: .
J: TRBJ1-2
D: .
CDR3: CASGFLSNYGYTF
DNA: TGTGCCAGCGGCTTTTTATCTAACTATGGCTACACCTTC

V: TRBV4-3
size: .
J: TRBJ2-1
D: .
CDR3: CASSQAGGANEQFF
DNA: TGCGCCAGCAGCCAAGCAGGAGGAGCAAATGAGCAGTTCTTC

V: TRBV18
size: .
J: TRBJ1-4
D: TRBD1
CDR3: CASSPPGTGGEKLFF
DNA: TGTGCCAGCTCACCACCCGGGACAGGCGGAGAAAAACTGTTTTTT

V: TRBV5-1
size: .
J: TRBJ2-7
D: TRBD2
CDR3: CASSLGLAGDSYEQYF
DNA: TGCGCCAGCAGCTTAGGACTAGCGGGGGACTCCTACGAGCAGTACTTC

V: TRBV6-5
size: .
J: TRBJ2-5
D: TRBD1
CDR3: CASRPGTGFDQYF
DNA: TGTGCCAGCAGGCCCGGGACAGGGTTTGACCAGTACTTC

V: TRBV27
size: .
J: TRBJ2-3
D: TRBD2
CDR3: CASRTNSGLAGGSSSSTQYF
DNA: TGTGCCAGCAGAACGAACTCGGGACTAGCGGGAGGATCTTCGAGTTCGACGCAGTATTTT

V: TRBV12-3/TRBV12-4
size: .
J: TRBJ1-4
D: .
CDR3: CASRAGEKLFF
DNA: TGTGCCAGCAGGGCAGGAGAAAAACTGTTTTTT

V: TRBV10-3
size: .
J: TRBJ1-2
D: .
CDR3: CAISEPTSPGYGYTF
DNA: TGTGCCATCAGTGAACCGACATCCCCGGGGTATGGCTACACCTTC

V: TRBV4-3
size: .
J: TRBJ2-7
D: .
CDR3: CASSQDARQGYEQYF
DNA: TGCGCCAGCAGCCAAGATGCGAGGCAGGGCTACGAGCAGTACTTC